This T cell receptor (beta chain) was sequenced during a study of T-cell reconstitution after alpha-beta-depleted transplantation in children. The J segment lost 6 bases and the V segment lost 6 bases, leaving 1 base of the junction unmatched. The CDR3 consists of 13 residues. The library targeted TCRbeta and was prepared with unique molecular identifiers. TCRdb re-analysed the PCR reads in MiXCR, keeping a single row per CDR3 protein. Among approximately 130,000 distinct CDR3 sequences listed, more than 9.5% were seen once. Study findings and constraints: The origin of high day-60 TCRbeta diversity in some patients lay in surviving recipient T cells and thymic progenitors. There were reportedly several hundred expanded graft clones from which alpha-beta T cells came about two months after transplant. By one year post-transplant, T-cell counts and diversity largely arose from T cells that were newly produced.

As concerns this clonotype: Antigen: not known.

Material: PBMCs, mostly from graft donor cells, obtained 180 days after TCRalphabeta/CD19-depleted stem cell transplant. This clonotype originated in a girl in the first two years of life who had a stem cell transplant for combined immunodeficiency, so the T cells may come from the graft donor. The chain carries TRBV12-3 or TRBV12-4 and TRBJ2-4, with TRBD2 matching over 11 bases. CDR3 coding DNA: TGTGCCAGCAGCCTAGCGGGAGGAAACATTCAGTACTTC. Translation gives CASSLAGGNIQYF.